The entry below describes one T cell receptor (beta chain). This entry comes from a study of tumor and adjacent non-tumor tissue in lung cancer. Overall study context: Stage I to III disease affected roughly ten men and about five women aged about 31 to 80.

The library came from three nested PCR rounds adapted from ARM-PCR protocols. TCRdb reprocessed the multiplex PCR reads via MiXCR and lists one record per CDR3 protein. In the table there are 90,000 to 110,000 distinct CDR3 sequences, roughly three fifths of which are singletons. This sample's RNA came from whole unsorted tissue. The normal lung tissue was taken more than 3 cm from the tumor edge. Germline V gives CDR1 SNHLY, CDR2 FYNNEI. The junction had 6 bases not matched to a gene; V was cut back by 5 bases and J by 5 bases. CDR3 length: 15 amino acids. This TCR was sampled from a man aged 55 to 70 with non-small cell lung cancer. The sequenced sample was distant non-tumor lung tissue. The genes are TRBV2 and TRBJ1-6, with TRBD1 matching 7 bases. The CDR3 here is CASSSQGVDNSPLHF. The CDR3 DNA sequence: TGTGCCAGCAGTTCTCAGGGGGTGGATAATTCACCCCTCCACTTT.